The 11 T cell receptor beta chains in this list originate from one sample, sequenced in a study of T cell responses to AZD1222 COVID-19 vaccine. Some clones are missing from TCRdb's copy, which holds only in-frame ones; the method was immunoSEQ multiplex PCR. This sample yields some 150,000 clones, of which over 85% are seen a single time; about 4% belongs to the top ten. The sequencing used peripheral blood, collected on day 0 of AZD1222 vaccination. The receptors were sampled from an adult in good health.

The chain links TRBV29-1 to TRBJ1-5; a possible D gene is TRBD1 (6 bases). Germline V gene lookup returns CDR1 SQVTM and CDR2 ANQGSEA. The V end lost 7 bases, the J end lost 4 bases, and 11 bases lay between the germline ends. The CDR3 sequence is 12 residues long. The CDR3 DNA reads as TGCAGCGCCCAAGGGGGGAATCAGCCCCAGCATTTT. It encodes CSAQGGNQPQHF.

V and J are TRBV13 and TRBJ2-2, with 9 nucleotides matching TRBD1. The length of the CDR3 is 17 residues. J gave up 1 base and V 2 bases, and 5 bases lay outside the gene matches. CDR1 is PRHDT and CDR2 is FYEKMQ in the germline V gene (reference sequence). This CDR3 reads CASSLKTGGLNTGELFF. The CDR3 DNA sequence: TGTGCCAGCAGCTTAAAGACAGGGGGTTTGAACACCGGGGAGCTGTTTTTT.

CDR3 in amino acids: CATSRDESASASGNTIYF. The CDR3 nucleotides read TGTGCCACCAGCAGAGATGAATCGGCCTCAGCCTCTGGAAACACCATATATTTT. This rearrangement joins TRBV15 to TRBJ1-3; D call uncertain. Trimming shortened V by 0 bases and J by 0 bases, and 15 bases separated the two germline ends. Germline-derived CDR1 and CDR2 are LNHNV and YYDKDF (reference sequence). CDR3 length: 18 residues. Full variable domain (remainder filled in from reference TRBV15 and TRBJ1-3): DAMVIQNPRYQVTQFGKPVTLSCSQTLNHNVMYWYQQKSSQAPKLLFHYYDKDFNNEADTPDNFQSRRPNTSFCFLDIRSPGLGDTAMYLCATSRDESASASGNTIYFGEGSWLTVV.

This clone showed up just once. The V gene is TRBV19, the J gene TRBJ1-4; TRBD1 might be the D (6 bases). The CDR3 sequence is 13 residues long. Per germline, CDR1 LNHDA and CDR2 SQIVND (reference sequence). Trimming left V 10 bases short and J 5 bases short, with 14 bases between. Here the CDR3 reads CATRPGANEKLFF. The CDR3 DNA follows: TGTGCCACCCGCCCGGGGGCAAATGAAAAACTGTTTTTT.

The chain couples TRBV19 to TRBJ2-3, with 8 bases fitting TRBD1. The CDR3 is made up of 14 amino acids. Germline V CDR1 and CDR2: LNHDA, SQIVND (reference sequence). V lost 6 bases to trimming and J lost 2 bases; unmatched junction nucleotides: 4. This CDR3 is CASRDRDYTDTQYF. In DNA form, the CDR3 reads TGTGCCAGTAGGGACAGGGATTACACAGATACGCAGTATTTT.

The chain uses TRBV2 and TRBJ1-1; D ambiguous. This CDR3 is 10 amino acids long. Germline assignment: CDR1 SNHLY and CDR2 FYNNEI. V was trimmed by 7 bases and J by 6 bases, leaving 6 bases between them. The CDR3 here is CASKRAEAFF. The DNA for the CDR3 is TGTGCCAGCAAGAGGGCTGAAGCTTTCTTT.

The V gene is TRBV6-5, the J gene TRBJ2-7; D assignment may be TRBD1 or TRBD2 (5 bases each). Germline loops: CDR1 MNHEY, CDR2 SVGAGI. The CDR3 totals 14 residues. V lost 4 bases and J 0 bases, leaving 10 bases between the germline ends. The CDR3 DNA reads TGTGCCAGCAGTTTCAGGGACCGCTCCTACGAGCAGTACTTC. Protein product: CASSFRDRSYEQYF.

V is TRBV6-5 and J is TRBJ1-2, with D possibly TRBD1 on 5 matching bases. Trimming took off 11 bases at V and 8 bases at J, with 24 bases between the two ends. The CDR3 loop spans 14 amino acids. The germline V gene has CDR1 MNHEY and CDR2 SVGAGI. The CDR3 spells CARRASGPQSGYTF. The CDR3 DNA reads as TGTGCCCGCCGAGCCTCAGGGCCTCAATCGGGCTACACCTTC.

V is TRBV5-4 and J is TRBJ1-6; D perhaps matches TRBD1 (5 bases). V lost 0 bases and J 0 bases, leaving 16 bases between the germline ends. Per germline, CDR1 SGHNT and CDR2 YYREEE (reference sequence). The length of the CDR3 is 19 residues. The CDR3 DNA is TGTGCCAGCAGCTTGGGGTTAATTCGCGGGGGCTCCTATAATTCACCCCTCCACTTT. This translates into CASSLGLIRGGSYNSPLHF.

V gene TRBV25-1 combines with J gene TRBJ1-5; no clear D gene. The CDR3 covers 13 residues. V lost 3 bases and J 7 bases, leaving 10 bases between the germline ends. CDR1 and CDR2 from the germline V gene are MGHDK and SYGVNS. The CDR3 is CASSDTPGQPQHF. The CDR3 DNA reads as TGTGCCAGCAGTGACACGCCGGGGCAGCCCCAGCATTTT.

For the CDR3, the DNA is TGTGCCACCCAGCCCTACCGAGACCACTACGAGCAGTACTTC. Amino acids: CATQPYRDHYEQYF. The chain uses TRBV27 and TRBJ2-7; D is unclear. CDR3 length: 14 amino acids. The germline CDR1 and CDR2 sequences are MNHEY and SMNVEV (reference sequence). Trimming took 10 bases from V and 3 from J, leaving 19 bases between them.